This TCR beta chain is drawn from a study of cytomegalovirus exposure and HLA in healthy donors. The CDR3 contains 12 residues. With 1 base removed from V and 7 bases from J, the gap between germline ends came to 7 bases. Germline CDR1 SGHAT, CDR2 FQNNGV. The primer mix had 60 Vbeta and 13 Jbeta primers. Sequencing was performed with immunoSEQ multiplex PCR; in TCRdb, only in-frame clones are kept and a portion is missing. The sample holds some 80,000 clones, approximately 80% seen once. The genes are TRBV11-2 and TRBJ1-1; D not certain. The origin of this receptor is a man aged 40-50 years in good health and CMV-seronegative. Material for sequencing was PBMCs. The CDR3 spells CASSLGTVEAFF. The CDR3 coding sequence is TGTGCCAGCAGCTTAGGAACAGTTGAAGCTTTCTTT.